This T cell receptor (beta chain) emerged from a study of shared clonotypes between healthy human individuals. Study-level information: Samples came from a couple of female and a few male donors aged 18 to 49.

This CDR3 region has 13 residues. V was trimmed by 2 bases and J by 6 bases, leaving 8 bases between them. The V gene's germline CDR1 is MNHEY and CDR2 SVGAGI. Positively selected for CCR7, the CD45RO-negative cells used as naive CD8 cells excluded terminally differentiated effector memory CD45RA+ cells. Genomic DNA of each subset was evenly split across several immunoSEQ plates. Assay used: immunoSEQ multiplex PCR; TCRdb lists only in-frame clones, some missing. The data show hundreds of thousands of clones, about 95% seen once. This chain joins TRBV6-5 and TRBJ2-1; no firm D call. Sequenced: naive CD8+ T cells sorted from blood. This receptor was identified in a woman aged 25 to 39 in good health. The CDR3 DNA follows: TGTGCCAGCAGTTACGGAGAGGTCAATGAGCAGTTCTTC. Its protein is CASSYGEVNEQFF.